The rows below give T cell receptor beta chains drawn from one sample of a study of blood T cell repertoires in COVID-19. Assay: immunoSEQ multiplex PCR; the TCRdb copy retains only in-frame clones and omits some. The sample has around 99,000 clones; around nine tenths are singletons. The sequenced sample consisted of peripheral blood. Receptor source: a woman in her twenties or thirties with acute or convalescent COVID-19. CDR3s include the opening cysteine and the closing phenylalanine or tryptophan. Each record gives: V gene, J gene, D gene, CDR3 protein, CDR3 DNA. D genes are given only for firm matches.

v_call: TRBV6-2/TRBV6-3
j_call: TRBJ2-5
d_call: TRBD2
cdr3_aa: CASSDGGGHETQYF
cdr3_nt: TGTGCCAGCAGTGACGGGGGGGGCCACGAGACCCAGTACTTC

v_call: TRBV24-1
j_call: TRBJ1-1
d_call: NA
cdr3_aa: CATSSGGTEAFF
cdr3_nt: TGTGCCACCAGTTCGGGGGGGACTGAAGCTTTCTTT

v_call: TRBV30
j_call: TRBJ1-1
d_call: NA
cdr3_aa: CAWITLELSSPFF
cdr3_nt: TGTGCCTGGATTACCCTCGAACTATCGAGCCCTTTCTTT

v_call: TRBV19
j_call: TRBJ1-2
d_call: TRBD1
cdr3_aa: CASSFYQPGQGDYGYTF
cdr3_nt: TGTGCCAGTAGTTTCTACCAACCGGGACAGGGGGACTATGGCTACACCTTC

v_call: TRBV28
j_call: TRBJ2-1
d_call: TRBD2
cdr3_aa: CASSAGGLAGVEQFF
cdr3_nt: TGTGCCAGCAGTGCCGGGGGGCTAGCGGGAGTTGAGCAGTTCTTC

v_call: TRBV4-2
j_call: TRBJ2-7
d_call: NA
cdr3_aa: CASSQGRGGPYEQYF
cdr3_nt: TGTGCCAGCAGCCAAGGACGTGGAGGGCCCTACGAGCAGTACTTC

v_call: TRBV27
j_call: TRBJ1-2
d_call: TRBD1
cdr3_aa: CASSPPGQGYGYTF
cdr3_nt: TGTGCCAGCAGTCCACCGGGACAGGGCTATGGCTACACCTTC

v_call: TRBV15
j_call: TRBJ2-2
d_call: NA
cdr3_aa: CATSRAGFNTGELFF
cdr3_nt: TGTGCCACCAGCAGAGCAGGGTTTAACACCGGGGAGCTGTTTTTT

v_call: TRBV12-3/TRBV12-4
j_call: TRBJ2-7
d_call: NA
cdr3_aa: CASSFGGYEQYF
cdr3_nt: TGTGCCAGCAGTTTCGGCGGGTACGAGCAGTACTTC

v_call: TRBV5-4
j_call: TRBJ2-2
d_call: NA
cdr3_aa: CASSPLPPPEGITGELFF
cdr3_nt: TGTGCCAGCAGCCCACTTCCCCCCCCAGAGGGTATCACCGGGGAGCTGTTTTTT

v_call: TRBV7-6
j_call: TRBJ1-6
d_call: NA
cdr3_aa: CASSSTADSPLHF
cdr3_nt: TGTGCCAGCAGCTCCACTGCGGATTCACCCCTCCACTTT

v_call: TRBV6-2/TRBV6-3
j_call: TRBJ2-1
d_call: TRBD2
cdr3_aa: CASSQGLAGYNEQFF
cdr3_nt: TGTGCCAGCAGTCAGGGACTAGCGGGGTACAATGAGCAGTTCTTC

v_call: TRBV28
j_call: TRBJ1-5
d_call: NA
cdr3_aa: CASTFRGGNQPQHF
cdr3_nt: TGTGCCAGCACCTTTCGGGGTGGGAATCAGCCCCAGCATTTT

v_call: TRBV7-9
j_call: TRBJ2-7
d_call: TRBD2
cdr3_aa: CASSLGQRGEQYF
cdr3_nt: TGTGCCAGCAGCTTAGGACAGCGGGGCGAGCAGTACTTC

v_call: TRBV5-6
j_call: TRBJ2-1
d_call: NA
cdr3_aa: CASSFGYNEQFF
cdr3_nt: TGTGCCAGCAGCTTCGGTTACAATGAGCAGTTCTTC

v_call: TRBV21-1
j_call: TRBJ2-5
d_call: NA
cdr3_aa: CASSKGREQETQYF
cdr3_nt: TGTGCCAGCAGCAAAGGGAGGGAGCAAGAGACCCAGTACTTC

v_call: TRBV19
j_call: TRBJ1-2
d_call: NA
cdr3_aa: CASSLPGGSGNYGYTF
cdr3_nt: TGTGCCAGTAGTCTCCCTGGGGGGTCGGGGAACTATGGCTACACCTTC